This T cell receptor beta chain appears in the sequencing data of a study of T cell responses to AZD1222 COVID-19 vaccine. Assay used: immunoSEQ multiplex PCR; TCRdb lists only in-frame clones, some missing. Of 150,000 to 200,000 clones in the sample, 92% are singletons; the top ten hold 1% to 1.5%. The germline gives CDR1 LNHDA, CDR2 SQIVND (reference sequence). With 0 bases removed from V and 1 base from J, the gap between germline ends came to 6 bases. CDR3 length: 14 amino acids. The sample in question was peripheral blood, obtained 28 days after the second AZD1222 dose. This TCR was recovered from an adult who received the AZD1222 COVID-19 vaccine. This sequence joins TRBV19 and TRBJ1-1; D is unclear. Here the CDR3 DNA reads TGTGCCAGTAGTATAGATCGGGGGAACACTGAAGCTTTCTTT. Amino acids: CASSIDRGNTEAFF.